This TCR beta chain is from a study of T cell responses to AZD1222 COVID-19 vaccine. After removal of 4 bases from V and 5 bases from J, the junction contained 10 bases not matched to a gene. Per the germline V gene, CDR1 is SGDLS and CDR2 is YYNGEE. This CDR3 spans 15 amino acids. Concerning this clone itself: What it recognizes is unknown.

Whole-study findings and limits: Close to half of spike-specific TCRs reportedly recognize unmutated variant regions. The donor group comprised mostly white British people and more females; the analysis possibly underestimated clonal diversity. The study sampled repertoires only after the peak T cell response. Increases in Spike-specific TCR breadth and depth were seen after two AZD1222 doses.

Assay used: immunoSEQ multiplex PCR; TCRdb lists only in-frame clones, some missing. The sample lists some 80,000 clones; 70% to 90% were seen once. The rearrangement uses TRBV9 and TRBJ2-3, with 7 bases that match TRBD2. The TCR was taken from an adult in good health. Source: peripheral blood, taken on day 0 of MenACWY control vaccination. CDR3 protein: CASSPSGARKDTQYF. CDR3 DNA sequence: TGTGCCAGCAGCCCGAGCGGGGCGAGGAAAGATACGCAGTATTTT.